This TCR beta chain comes out of a study of T cell responses to AZD1222 COVID-19 vaccine. Germline-derived CDR1 and CDR2 are SGHNT and YYREEE (reference sequence). This CDR3 is 13 amino acids long. V was cut by 2 bases and J by 9 bases, with 12 bases left in between. Pooled in the analysis were second doses at about 4 or about 12 weeks. TCRdb keeps only in-frame clones here, not all; method: immunoSEQ multiplex PCR. This table holds roughly 150,000 clones, 85% to 95% found once. The starting material was peripheral blood, obtained 28 days after the second AZD1222 dose. This chain links TRBV5-4 with TRBJ2-1; tentative D call: TRBD2 (5 bases). This TCR was sampled from an adult who received the AZD1222 COVID-19 vaccine. This chain's CDR3 is CASSFGLPPEQFF. Here the CDR3 DNA reads TGTGCCAGCAGCTTTGGACTCCCCCCTGAGCAGTTCTTC.